Listed here are 21 T cell receptor beta chains from one sample, sequenced in a study of blood T cell repertoires in COVID-19. TCRdb's copy holds only in-frame clones and misses some; the assay was immunoSEQ multiplex PCR. The sample lists around 430,000 clones; about nine tenths were seen once. The sequenced material came from peripheral blood. The source is a woman aged 45-65 years with COVID-19, enrolled during active disease.

The J gene is TRBJ2-1, the V gene TRBV4-1; 9 bases map to TRBD2. Germline loops: CDR1 MGHRA, CDR2 YSYEKL. The CDR3 runs to 16 residues. The V and J ends lost 0 bases and 8 bases, in that order; junction bases with no gene match: 8. CDR3 protein: CASSQDRRGGRHEQFF. In DNA form, the CDR3 reads TGCGCCAGCAGCCAAGATAGGCGGGGGGGCCGGCATGAGCAGTTCTTC.

This clone was observed once. The rearrangement uses TRBV7-9 and TRBJ2-2, with D perhaps TRBD2 (6 bases). CDR3 size: 14 residues. V lost 5 bases to trimming and J lost 4 bases, with 11 bases between them. Germline-derived CDR1 and CDR2 are SEHNR and FQNEAQ (reference sequence). The CDR3 protein is CASSPLGGTGELFF. DNA of the CDR3: TGTGCCAGCAGCCCGCTGGGGGGCACCGGGGAGCTGTTTTTT.

This chain's CDR3 is CASSQVKGYDTEAFF. Here the CDR3 DNA reads TGCGCCAGCAGCCAAGTTAAGGGGTATGACACTGAAGCTTTCTTT. The V call is TRBV4-1, the J call TRBJ1-1; maybe TRBD1 (5 bases). This CDR3 spans 15 amino acids. V lost 1 base and J lost 3, with 12 bases in between. The germline gives CDR1 MGHRA, CDR2 YSYEKL.

This clone has a count of ten or more. The chain combines TRBV5-1 with TRBJ1-3; possible D gene TRBD1, 6 bases. The germline CDR1 and CDR2 sequences are SGHRS and YFSETQ. The CDR3 sequence is 14 residues long. V lost 2 bases to trimming and J lost 2 bases, with 8 bases between them. The CDR3 reads CASSFGTTGNTIYF. CDR3 nucleotide sequence: TGCGCCAGCAGCTTTGGGACAACTGGAAACACCATATATTTT.

V usage is TRBV28 and J usage is TRBJ2-7, with 7 bases matching TRBD1. The germline CDR1 and CDR2 sequences are MDHEN and SYDVKM. Trimming at V came to 4 bases and at J to 4 bases, leaving 4 bases not matched to a gene. The CDR3 has 13 residues. The CDR3 loop is CASSSGQLYEQYF. CDR3 in DNA: TGTGCCAGCAGTTCGGGACAGTTATACGAGCAGTACTTC.

This chain joins TRBV9 and TRBJ2-1; TRBD2 agrees at 8 bases. This CDR3 has 16 amino acids. Germline-derived CDR1 and CDR2 are SGDLS and YYNGEE. The trim removed 0 bases at V and 7 bases at J, leaving 9 bases unmatched. Here the CDR3 DNA reads TGTGCCAGCAGCGTAGATAGTGGCGGGGGGCGGAATGAGCAGTTCTTC. Amino acids: CASSVDSGGGRNEQFF.

V is TRBV6-5 and J is TRBJ1-2; weak D call: TRBD1 (6 bases). This CDR3 contains 14 residues. Germline lookup yields CDR1 MNHEY and CDR2 SVGAGI. V was shortened by 5 bases and J by 5 bases, with 15 bases between the two germline ends. The CDR3 coding sequence is TGTGCCAGCAGTCAACCAGGGGAAGGGTATGGCTACACCTTC. Protein sequence: CASSQPGEGYGYTF.

This rearrangement joins TRBV14 to TRBJ1-5, with D possibly being TRBD1 (6 bases). The CDR3 loop spans 19 amino acids. The V end lost 1 base, the J end lost 9 bases, and 28 bases lay between the germline ends. Germline CDR1 reads SGHDN; CDR2 reads FVKESK. This CDR3 reads CASSQVAGARDLTRPPQHF. In DNA, the CDR3 is TGTGCCAGCAGCCAAGTAGCGGGGGCGCGGGACCTAACCCGTCCGCCCCAGCATTTT.

This clone was observed a single time. The chain combines TRBV3-1 (or the pseudogene TRBV3-2) with TRBJ2-1; 8 bases map to TRBD2. This CDR3 contains 13 residues. CDR1 is LGHDT, CDR2 YNNKEL, per germline (reference sequence). V shed 0 bases, J shed 12 bases, and the junction held 4 bases outside the gene matches. The CDR3 nucleotides are TGTGCCAGCAGCCAAGAGAGGGCGGGGGGGCAGTTCTTC. It encodes CASSQERAGGQFF.

The sample holds a few counts of this clone. The identical CDR3 is also encoded by other nucleotide sequences in the sample. This chain uses TRBV24-1 with TRBJ1-2; D gene unclear. Germline V gene lookup returns CDR1 KGHDR and CDR2 SFDVKD. The V gene lost 3 bases and the J gene lost 4 bases, with 11 bases spanning the gap. The CDR3 sequence is 14 residues long. The CDR3, as DNA: TGTGCCACCAGTGATCCCACCGGGTCCTATGGCTACACCTTC. Its protein is CATSDPTGSYGYTF.

The chain joins TRBV4-1 to TRBJ1-2; D not resolved. Trimming took off 0 bases at V and 2 bases at J, with 7 bases between the two ends. Germline V gives CDR1 MGHRA, CDR2 YSYEKL. CDR3 size: 14 residues. DNA for the CDR3: TGCGCCAGCAGCCAAGACGGAGAAAACTATGGCTACACCTTC. Protein: CASSQDGENYGYTF.

The genes are TRBV6-1 and TRBJ2-4; D is undetermined. Trimming cost V 3 bases and J 2 bases, with 11 bases left between them. The CDR3 is 15 amino acids. From germline, CDR1 is MNHNS and CDR2 SASEGT. This CDR3 reads CASSETPWTKNIQYF. The CDR3 DNA sequence: TGTGCCAGCAGTGAGACTCCCTGGACCAAAAACATTCAGTACTTC.

The chain links TRBV3-1 (or the pseudogene TRBV3-2) to TRBJ2-2; D is perhaps TRBD1 (7 bases). Germline CDR1 is LGHDT and CDR2 is YNNKEL (reference sequence). V lost 5 bases and J lost 5, with 21 bases in between. The CDR3 runs 17 residues. The chain's CDR3 is CASSSTPGGPRTGELFF. CDR3 in DNA: TGTGCCAGCAGCTCAACCCCAGGGGGGCCAAGGACCGGGGAGCTGTTTTTT.

J is TRBJ2-7 and V is TRBV28; no clear D gene. Deletions cut 3 bases from V and 0 bases from J, with 6 bases between. CDR1 and CDR2 (germline): MDHEN, SYDVKM. The CDR3 sequence is 13 residues long. CDR3 sequence: CASSFVSSYEQYF. The CDR3 nucleotides read TGTGCCAGCAGTTTTGTTAGCTCCTACGAGCAGTACTTC.

The chain carries TRBV28 and TRBJ2-1; perhaps TRBD1 as D (5 bases). V gave up 6 bases and J gave up 5 bases, with 11 bases separating them. The germline CDR1 and CDR2 sequences are MDHEN and SYDVKM. This CDR3 spans 13 amino acids. The CDR3 spells CASSGTGNNEQFF. The CDR3 DNA follows: TGTGCCAGCAGCGGTACAGGTAACAATGAGCAGTTCTTC.

This chain uses TRBV25-1 with TRBJ2-7; no firm D call. Germline-derived CDR1 and CDR2 are MGHDK and SYGVNS. The length of the CDR3 is 12 residues. Trimming cost V 4 bases and J 6 bases, with 10 bases left between them. The CDR3 here is CASSAGPSEQYF. CDR3 DNA: TGTGCCAGCAGTGCGGGTCCCAGCGAGCAGTACTTC.

This clone was picked up one time. The J gene is TRBJ2-3, the V gene TRBV5-6; 7 positions agree with TRBD2. Germline V gene sequence: CDR1 SGHDT, CDR2 YYEEEE. This CDR3 has 14 residues. Trimming at V came to 4 bases and at J to 6 bases, leaving 8 bases not matched to a gene. CDR3 residues: CASSLPAGGDTQYF. CDR3 sequence (DNA): TGTGCCAGCAGCCTTCCGGCCGGGGGGGATACGCAGTATTTT.

The chain employs TRBV30 and TRBJ1-1; D perhaps matches TRBD1 (5 bases). Deletions cut 0 bases from V and 5 bases from J, with 16 bases between. In germline, CDR1 is GTSNPN, CDR2 SVGIG (reference sequence). This CDR3 has 15 amino acids. Here the CDR3 DNA reads TGTGCCTGGAGTGTCTCTGTCCGGGGGGGTACTGAAGCTTTCTTT. Translation: CAWSVSVRGGTEAFF.

The chain uses TRBV7-9 and TRBJ2-1, with D possibly TRBD1 on 5 matching bases. Germline V gene lookup returns CDR1 SEHNR and CDR2 FQNEAQ (reference sequence). The CDR3 consists of 13 residues. Trimming stripped 4 bases from V and 4 bases from J, with 8 bases between. The CDR3 sequence: CASSSTGYNEQFF. CDR3 sequence (DNA): TGTGCCAGCAGCTCCACAGGTTACAATGAGCAGTTCTTC.

V and J are TRBV25-1 and TRBJ1-1; 11 nucleotides agree with TRBD1. The ends lost 6 bases at V and 4 bases at J; junction bases unmatched: 4. Germline CDR1 MGHDK, CDR2 SYGVNS. There are 14 residues in the CDR3. In DNA form, the CDR3 reads TGTGCCAGCAGACCCGGGACAGGGGGCACTGAAGCTTTCTTT. Amino acids: CASRPGTGGTEAFF.

The gene calls are TRBV2 and TRBJ1-5; a weak D match, TRBD1 (6 bases). CDR1 and CDR2 from the germline V gene are SNHLY and FYNNEI. The CDR3 covers 16 residues. Trimming cost V 0 bases and J 5 bases, with 14 bases left between them. CDR3 in amino acids: CASSEADSRYDQPQHF. DNA for the CDR3: TGTGCCAGCAGTGAAGCGGACAGTCGTTACGATCAGCCCCAGCATTTT.